This T cell receptor (beta chain) was identified in a study of T cell changes during pregnancy in multiple sclerosis. Here immunoSEQ multiplex PCR was the method, and the copy in TCRdb shows in-frame clones only, minus some. The profile shows around 68,000 clones, around 91% of them singletons. CDR1 and CDR2 (germline): LNHDA, SQIVND (reference sequence). The CDR3 totals 15 residues. V lost 5 bases, J lost 1 base, and 14 bases lay in between. The sample in question was peripheral blood, obtained after pregnancy. V usage is TRBV19 and J usage is TRBJ1-2; a weak D match, TRBD1 (5 bases). The receptor was derived from a female donor in good health, enrolled as a control in a pregnancy study. The CDR3 DNA sequence: TGTGCCAGTAGTTATAATCCGACAGTTAACTATGGCTACACCTTC. It translates to CASSYNPTVNYGYTF.